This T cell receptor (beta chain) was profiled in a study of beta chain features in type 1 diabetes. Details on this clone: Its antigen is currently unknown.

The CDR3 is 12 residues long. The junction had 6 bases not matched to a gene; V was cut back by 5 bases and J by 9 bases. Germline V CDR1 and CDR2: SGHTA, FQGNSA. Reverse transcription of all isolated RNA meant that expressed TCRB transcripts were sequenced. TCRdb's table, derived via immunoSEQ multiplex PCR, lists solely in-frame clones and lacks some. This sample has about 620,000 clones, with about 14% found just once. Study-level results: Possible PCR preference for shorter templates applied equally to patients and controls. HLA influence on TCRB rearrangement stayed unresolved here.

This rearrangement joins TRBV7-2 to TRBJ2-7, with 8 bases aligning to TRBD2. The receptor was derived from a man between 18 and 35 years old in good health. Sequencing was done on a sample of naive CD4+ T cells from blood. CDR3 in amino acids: CASSRTTSGQYF. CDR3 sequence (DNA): TGTGCCAGCAGCCGAACTACTAGCGGGCAGTACTTC.